These 29 T cell receptor beta chains came from one sample sequenced in a study of beta chain features in type 1 diabetes. Expressed TCRB transcripts were sequenced after all isolated RNA was converted to cDNA. Assay: immunoSEQ multiplex PCR; the TCRdb copy retains only in-frame clones and omits some. The sample has about 900,000 clones; about a sixth are singletons. Sequenced: naive CD4+ T cells from blood. Every receptor here comes from a woman aged 18 to 35 in good health.

V and J are TRBV7-3 and TRBJ2-3; maybe TRBD2 (6 bases). The CDR3 runs to 15 residues. The ends were cut back, 6 bases at V and 0 bases at J, with 13 bases in the middle. Germline V gene sequence: CDR1 SGHTA, CDR2 FQGTGA. In DNA, the CDR3 is TGTGCCAGCAGACCTACCGGGACTAGCACAGATACGCAGTATTTT. As protein: CASRPTGTSTDTQYF.

Details on this clone: The same CDR3 can be traced to other DNA sequences in this sample. V is TRBV27 and J is TRBJ2-6, with unresolved D. The V end lost 1 base, the J end lost 2 bases, and 3 bases lay between the germline ends. Germline V gene data show CDR1 as MNHEY and CDR2 as SMNVEV (reference sequence). This CDR3 has 14 residues. The CDR3 coding sequence is TGTGCCAGCAGTTTATTGCCTGGGGCCAACGTCCTGACTTTC. Translating it yields CASSLLPGANVLTF. The complete variable domain, with remaining parts taken from reference TRBV27 and TRBJ2-6, reads EAQVTQNPRYLITVTGKKLTVTCSQNMNHEYMSWYRQDPGLGLRQIYYSMNVEVTDKGDVPEGYKVSRKEKRNFPLILESPSPNQTSLYFCASSLLPGANVLTFGAGSRLTVL.

This clone appeared a single time. The chain links TRBV6-1 to TRBJ1-1; D is unresolved. Deletions cut 4 bases from V and 3 bases from J, with 3 bases between. The germline V gene encodes CDR1 MNHNS and CDR2 SASEGT. The CDR3 is made up of 11 amino acids. The CDR3 region is CASSGYTEAFF. CDR3 bases: TGTGCCAGCAGTGGTTACACTGAAGCTTTCTTT.

V and J are TRBV11-2 and TRBJ2-2; D call uncertain. Trimming cost V 5 bases and J 1 base, with 23 bases left between them. CDR1 and CDR2 from the germline V gene are SGHAT and FQNNGV. This CDR3 contains 19 residues. This chain's CDR3 is CASSLLSSGHFLNTGELFF. The DNA for the CDR3 is TGTGCCAGCAGCCTCCTCTCTTCGGGCCACTTCTTGAACACCGGGGAGCTGTTTTTT.

This clone has more than one count but fewer than ten. CDR3 bases: TGCGCCAGCAAGGGTAGCGGGAGGGCCACAGATACGCAGTATTTT. It translates to CASKGSGRATDTQYF. The chain links TRBV5-1 to TRBJ2-3; 11 bases fit TRBD2. V shed 6 bases, J shed 2 bases, and the junction held 5 bases outside the gene matches. Germline values: CDR1 SGHRS, CDR2 YFSETQ. There are 15 residues in the CDR3. Supplemented by reference TRBV5-1 and TRBJ2-3, the full variable domain reads KAGVTQTPRYLIKTRGQQVTLSCSPISGHRSVSWYQQTPGQGLQFLFEYFSETQRNKGNFPGRFSGRQFSNSRSEMNVSTLELGDSALYLCASKGSGRATDTQYFGPGTRLTVL.

In its sample, this clone was seen a few times. The V call is TRBV25-1, the J call TRBJ2-2; D remains unclear. The CDR3 totals 14 residues. Germline-derived CDR1 and CDR2 are MGHDK and SYGVNS. Trimming shortened V by 2 bases and J by 0 bases, and 4 bases separated the two germline ends. The CDR3 loop is CASSEAANTGELFF. The CDR3, as DNA: TGTGCCAGCAGTGAAGCCGCGAACACCGGGGAGCTGTTTTTT.

The V call is TRBV7-2, the J call TRBJ2-7; 8 nucleotides match TRBD1. Germline CDR1 is SGHTA and CDR2 is FQGNSA. CDR3 length equals 12 residues. The V segment lost 2 bases and the J segment 12 bases; nucleotides outside the gene matches: 6. The CDR3 coding sequence is TGTGCCAGCAGCTTAAGCCAGGGGGCCCGGTACTTC. It is translated as CASSLSQGARYF.

This clone showed up just a few times. This chain joins TRBV9 and TRBJ2-5, with D perhaps assigned TRBD1 or TRBD2 (5 bases each). Trimming removed 0 bases at V and 8 bases at J, with 11 bases between. Germline V CDR1 and CDR2: SGDLS, YYNGEE. CDR3 size: 13 residues. CDR3 nucleotides: TGTGCCAGCAGCGTAGAGCAGGGAGAAACCCAGTACTTC. Translation: CASSVEQGETQYF.

This clone showed up just a few times. The rearrangement links TRBV2 to TRBJ1-4; D gene ambiguous. The length of the CDR3 is 14 residues. The germline V and J ends were trimmed by 2 bases and 8 bases, with 12 bases remaining between them. CDR1 is SNHLY, CDR2 FYNNEI, per germline. The CDR3: CASSETTMREKLFF. The CDR3 nucleotides read TGTGCCAGCAGTGAAACGACCATGAGAGAAAAACTGTTTTTT.

In this sample, this clone turned up a few times. The chain has TRBV2 and TRBJ2-2, with 9 bases matching TRBD1. This CDR3 comprises 16 residues. With V trimmed by 4 bases and J by 5 bases, 8 bases remained unmatched. Germline V gene sequence: CDR1 SNHLY, CDR2 FYNNEI. CDR3 DNA: TGTGCCAGCAGTGCGATCCGACAGGGGGGGACCGGGGAGCTGTTTTTT. Residues: CASSAIRQGGTGELFF.

This chain links TRBV6-6 with TRBJ2-3; tentatively, D is TRBD1 (6 bases). Germline V CDR1 and CDR2: MNHNY, SVGAGI (reference sequence). V gave up 0 bases and J gave up 3 bases, with 13 bases separating them. The CDR3 runs to 16 residues. CDR3 sequence (DNA): TGTGCCAGCAGTTACTCGAGCACCAGGGGTACAGATACGCAGTATTTT. Amino acid sequence: CASSYSSTRGTDTQYF.

This clone was detected a few times. This rearrangement joins TRBV7-9 to TRBJ2-1; 11 positions agree with TRBD2. Germline CDR1 and CDR2: SEHNR and FQNEAQ (reference sequence). The ends lost 4 bases at V and 1 base at J; junction bases unmatched: 12. The CDR3 contains 19 residues. CDR3 region: CASSSPKLAGVQSYNEQFF. CDR3 sequence (DNA): TGTGCCAGCAGCTCCCCCAAACTAGCGGGAGTGCAGTCCTACAATGAGCAGTTCTTC.

V and J are TRBV7-3 and TRBJ2-5; no reliable D call. V was trimmed by 3 bases and J by 2 bases, leaving 7 bases between them. The germline V gene encodes CDR1 SGHTA and CDR2 FQGTGA. CDR3 length equals 13 residues. The CDR3 bases are TGTGCCAGCAGCTTCGGCGATCAAGAGACCCAGTACTTC. This translates into CASSFGDQETQYF. The full variable domain, with the rest looked up from reference TRBV7-3 and TRBJ2-5, is GAGVSQTPSNKVTEKGKYVELRCDPISGHTALYWYRQSLGQGPEFLIYFQGTGAADDSGLPNDRFFAVRPEGSVSTLKIQRTERGDSAVYLCASSFGDQETQYFGPGTRLLVL.

This chain connects TRBV19 to TRBJ2-7; 13 bases fit TRBD2. The germline V gene has CDR1 LNHDA and CDR2 SQIVND (reference sequence). Trimming cost V 4 bases and J 6 bases; bases outside gene matches: 3. This CDR3 has 14 residues. CDR3 DNA: TGTGCCAGTAGTACGGGACTAGCGGGACCCGAGCAGTACTTC. This codes for CASSTGLAGPEQYF.

The chain couples TRBV28 to TRBJ2-1, with D perhaps TRBD2 (6 bases). Per the germline V gene, CDR1 is MDHEN and CDR2 is SYDVKM. Trimming took off 2 bases at V and 1 base at J, with 15 bases between the two ends. The CDR3 covers 17 residues. The CDR3, as DNA: TGTGCCAGCAGTTTAGGATGGAAAGCGGGTTCCTACAATGAGCAGTTCTTC. This translates into CASSLGWKAGSYNEQFF.

Only a few counts were recorded for this clone. The chain is built from TRBV6-5 and TRBJ2-5; D is unclear. The CDR3 has 13 residues. Germline CDR1 reads MNHEY; CDR2 reads SVGAGI. V lost 5 bases, J lost 4 bases, and 11 bases lay in between. CDR3 DNA: TGTGCCAGCAGTAGGTTTTCGGGAGAGACCCAGTACTTC. Translation: CASSRFSGETQYF.

This clone has just a few counts. The rearrangement links TRBV2 to TRBJ1-4; D is possibly TRBD1 (6 bases). Trimming cost V 6 bases and J 7 bases, with 18 bases left between them. This CDR3 region has 15 residues. CDR1 and CDR2 from the germline V gene are SNHLY and FYNNEI. In DNA form, the CDR3 reads TGTGCCAGCAGGTACACAGGGAGACCGGGTGAAAAACTGTTTTTT. Protein product: CASRYTGRPGEKLFF.

This clone turned up a few times. V gene TRBV29-1 combines with J gene TRBJ2-7; D perhaps matches TRBD1 (6 bases). The CDR3 runs to 13 residues. V was shortened by 4 bases and J by 2 bases, with 12 bases between the two germline ends. The germline gives CDR1 SQVTM, CDR2 ANQGSEA. This chain's CDR3 is CSVGDKSAYEQYF. CDR3 coding DNA: TGCAGCGTTGGGGACAAATCCGCCTACGAGCAGTACTTC.

V gene TRBV4-1 combines with J gene TRBJ2-1; the match to TRBD2 covers 13 bases. Losses at the gene ends were 2 bases for V and 7 bases for J; bases not matched to a gene: 8. Per the germline V gene, CDR1 is MGHRA and CDR2 is YSYEKL. The CDR3 runs 17 residues. CDR3 DNA sequence: TGCGCCAGCAGCCAACACGCCGGGACTAGCGGGACTAATGAGCAGTTCTTC. Residues: CASSQHAGTSGTNEQFF.

This clone was detected a few times. The rearrangement links TRBV2 to TRBJ2-4, with unresolved D. Germline loops: CDR1 SNHLY, CDR2 FYNNEI. CDR3 size: 12 residues. Trimming removed 6 bases from V and 7 bases from J, with 10 bases in between. CDR3 nucleotide sequence: TGTGCCAGCAGGTCGGCTATGAACATTCAGTACTTC. Protein sequence: CASRSAMNIQYF.

The chain couples TRBV27 to TRBJ2-1; D unresolved. The CDR3 loop spans 15 amino acids. V was pared by 2 bases and J by 6 bases, with 14 bases between. Germline V gene sequence: CDR1 MNHEY, CDR2 SMNVEV (reference sequence). The CDR3 sequence: CASSLARGSRNEQFF. Written as DNA, the CDR3 is TGTGCCAGCAGTTTAGCGCGAGGCAGTCGCAATGAGCAGTTCTTC.

V and J are TRBV7-8 and TRBJ2-7, with 7 bases lining up with TRBD2. This CDR3 has 14 amino acids. J lost 3 bases, V lost 5 bases, and 7 bases had no gene match. Per the germline V gene, CDR1 is SGHVS and CDR2 is FQNEAQ. CDR3 in amino acids: CASSPPGEGYEQYF. CDR3 DNA sequence: TGTGCCAGCAGCCCACCCGGGGAGGGCTACGAGCAGTACTTC.

This chain joins TRBV5-1 and TRBJ2-1, with TRBD1 matching over 9 bases. The CDR3 covers 16 residues. V lost 0 bases to trimming and J lost 3 bases; unmatched junction nucleotides: 4. Per germline, CDR1 SGHRS and CDR2 YFSETQ. This CDR3 reads CASSLDPGQGYNEQFF. The CDR3 DNA is TGCGCCAGCAGCTTGGACCCGGGACAGGGCTACAATGAGCAGTTCTTC. Complete variable domain (other parts from reference TRBV5-1 and TRBJ2-1): KAGVTQTPRYLIKTRGQQVTLSCSPISGHRSVSWYQQTPGQGLQFLFEYFSETQRNKGNFPGRFSGRQFSNSRSEMNVSTLELGDSALYLCASSLDPGQGYNEQFFGPGTRLTVL.

A few counts support this clone. V gene TRBV5-1 combines with J gene TRBJ2-1, with 8 bases matching TRBD2. The CDR3 totals 15 residues. V shed 0 bases and J 4 bases; nucleotides not matched to a gene: 3. Germline CDR1 reads SGHRS; CDR2 reads YFSETQ. The CDR3 coding sequence is TGCGCCAGCAGCTTGGGACTAGCGCGATACAATGAGCAGTTCTTC. Its protein product is CASSLGLARYNEQFF.

The DNA for the CDR3 is TGTGCCAGCAATCCCCCGTTAGTAACTGAGCAGTTCTTC. It translates to CASNPPLVTEQFF. The rearrangement links TRBV2 to TRBJ2-1; unclear D gene. CDR1 SNHLY and CDR2 FYNNEI come from the germline V gene. The CDR3 extends over 13 amino acids. The V end lost 7 bases, the J end lost 9 bases, and 16 bases lay between the germline ends.

The gene calls are TRBV7-2 and TRBJ2-3; D may be TRBD1 or TRBD2 (5 bases each). Germline CDR1 and CDR2: SGHTA and FQGNSA. V dropped 2 bases and J dropped 4 bases, with 10 bases sitting between them. The CDR3 is 14 amino acids. CDR3 nucleotides: TGTGCCAGCAGCTTAATGGGGACCTCAGATACGCAGTATTTT. It translates to CASSLMGTSDTQYF.

This CDR3 is CASSKGPGFEEQYF. In DNA, the CDR3 is TGTGCCAGCAGCAAAGGACCAGGGTTTGAGGAGCAGTACTTC. J is TRBJ2-5 and V is TRBV21-1; the table's D call, TRBD1, has no DNA check behind it. TRBV21-1 is a pseudogene segment. This CDR3 is built from 14 residues.

This clone showed up just a few times. This rearrangement joins TRBV6-6 to TRBJ1-2; 8 bases fit TRBD1. This CDR3 region has 15 residues. The germline V gene has CDR1 MNHNY and CDR2 SVGAGI (reference sequence). The ends lost 6 bases at V and 5 bases at J; junction bases unmatched: 11. CDR3 sequence reads: CASRRDRGEYYGYTF. The CDR3 DNA is TGTGCCAGCAGACGCGACAGGGGCGAATATTATGGCTACACCTTC.

The chain is built from TRBV10-2 and TRBJ1-5; D possibly corresponds to TRBD1 (5 bases). The CDR3 is made up of 12 amino acids. Germline lookup yields CDR1 WSHSY and CDR2 SAAADI. The V gene lost 8 bases and the J gene lost 2 bases, with 7 bases spanning the gap. The DNA of the CDR3 is TGCGCCAGCGACAGTGGCAATCAGCCCCAGCATTTT. It encodes CASDSGNQPQHF.